A selection of T cell receptor beta chains follows, all from one sample in a study of blood T cell repertoires in COVID-19. The assay was immunoSEQ multiplex PCR, and TCRdb's table has in-frame clones only and misses some. The sample includes roughly 130,000 clones, around nine tenths of them seen just once. Sequenced material: peripheral blood. Receptors originate from a man aged 55 to 70 with COVID-19, enrolled during active disease. Each CDR3 is given with its conserved first and last residue. Each record gives: CDR3 DNA, CDR3 protein, clone size, V gene, J gene, D gene. D genes are given only for firm matches. Size tells how often a clone was seen (once, few, many) or the class of an expanded clone, and some rows leave it out.

cdr3_nt: TGTGCCAGCGGTTTTGGGGTAGCGGGAGACAATGAGCAGTTCTTC
cdr3_aa: CASGFGVAGDNEQFF
clone_size: NA
v_call: TRBV6-6
j_call: TRBJ2-1
d_call: TRBD2

cdr3_nt: TGTGCCAGCAGCCATTCCGGGACAGGGAGGGAGACCCAGTACTTC
cdr3_aa: CASSHSGTGRETQYF
clone_size: NA
v_call: TRBV5-6
j_call: TRBJ2-5
d_call: TRBD1

cdr3_nt: TGTGCCAGCAGCGAACAGGGGTTAGTAGCTTTCTTT
cdr3_aa: CASSEQGLVAFF
clone_size: NA
v_call: TRBV25-1
j_call: TRBJ1-1
d_call: TRBD1

cdr3_nt: TGCGCCAGCAGCTCCCGACCTTTTGGGCCCGACCTTAACTATGGCTACACCTTC
cdr3_aa: CASSSRPFGPDLNYGYTF
clone_size: NA
v_call: TRBV5-1
j_call: TRBJ1-2
d_call: NA

cdr3_nt: TGTGCCAGCTCACCTAGTTCGGCCGTGGACTACGGCTACACCTTC
cdr3_aa: CASSPSSAVDYGYTF
clone_size: NA
v_call: TRBV18
j_call: TRBJ1-2
d_call: NA

cdr3_nt: TGTGCCAGCAGTCCCATGGAGGCCCCCTACGAGCAGTACTTC
cdr3_aa: CASSPMEAPYEQYF
clone_size: NA
v_call: TRBV28
j_call: TRBJ2-7
d_call: NA

cdr3_nt: TGCGCCAGCAGCAGAAGGAAGGGGGCGCCTGCGAATGAAAAACTGTTTTTT
cdr3_aa: CASSRRKGAPANEKLFF
clone_size: NA
v_call: TRBV10-1
j_call: TRBJ1-4
d_call: TRBD1

cdr3_nt: TGTGCCAGCAGCCCCCTAGCGGACTCGAGCACAGATACGCAGTATTTT
cdr3_aa: CASSPLADSSTDTQYF
clone_size: NA
v_call: TRBV3-1/TRBV3-2
j_call: TRBJ2-3
d_call: TRBD2

cdr3_nt: TGTGCCAGCAGCTTTTTGGGACAGGGGCGTTACGAGCAGTACTTC
cdr3_aa: CASSFLGQGRYEQYF
clone_size: once
v_call: TRBV5-6
j_call: TRBJ2-7
d_call: TRBD1

cdr3_nt: TGCGCCAGCAGCCAACTGGACTGGAGCTCCTACAATGAGCAGTTCTTC
cdr3_aa: CASSQLDWSSYNEQFF
clone_size: NA
v_call: TRBV4-3
j_call: TRBJ2-1
d_call: NA

cdr3_nt: TGCAGCGTTGAAATAGGGGAAGAGGAGCAGTTCTTC
cdr3_aa: CSVEIGEEEQFF
clone_size: NA
v_call: TRBV29-1
j_call: TRBJ2-1
d_call: NA

cdr3_nt: TGTGCCAGCAGTGAATCCACGGGGGGGATGGAGACCCAGTACTTC
cdr3_aa: CASSESTGGMETQYF
clone_size: NA
v_call: TRBV25-1
j_call: TRBJ2-5
d_call: TRBD2

cdr3_nt: TGTGCCAGCAGCCCGGAGTGGGTGAACACTGAAGCTTTCTTT
cdr3_aa: CASSPEWVNTEAFF
clone_size: NA
v_call: TRBV9
j_call: TRBJ1-1
d_call: NA

cdr3_nt: TGTGCCAGCAGTACAGGGACAGGGGGTAGGACTGAAGCTTTCTTT
cdr3_aa: CASSTGTGGRTEAFF
clone_size: NA
v_call: TRBV28
j_call: TRBJ1-1
d_call: TRBD1

cdr3_nt: TGTGCCAGCGCCACGGGACAGGGAGGGAATCAGCCCCAGCATTTT
cdr3_aa: CASATGQGGNQPQHF
clone_size: NA
v_call: TRBV18
j_call: TRBJ1-5
d_call: TRBD1

cdr3_nt: TGTGCTAGCAGTCAACAGGGGCCCCAAGAGACCCAGTACTTC
cdr3_aa: CASSQQGPQETQYF
clone_size: NA
v_call: TRBV7-7
j_call: TRBJ2-5
d_call: TRBD1

cdr3_nt: TGTGCCAGCAGTAACAGGGCCTATGGCTACACCTTC
cdr3_aa: CASSNRAYGYTF
clone_size: NA
v_call: TRBV28
j_call: TRBJ1-2
d_call: NA

cdr3_nt: TGCGCCAGCAGCTTGGCGGGAGGGCCAGATACGCAGTATTTT
cdr3_aa: CASSLAGGPDTQYF
clone_size: NA
v_call: TRBV5-1
j_call: TRBJ2-3
d_call: TRBD2

cdr3_nt: TGCGCCAGCAGCTCGGGCGGGACAGGGGGCTTATCGAGGGAGCAGTACTTC
cdr3_aa: CASSSGGTGGLSREQYF
clone_size: NA
v_call: TRBV5-1
j_call: TRBJ2-7
d_call: TRBD1

cdr3_nt: TGCGCCAGCACCTACGGGACAGCCGATGAAAAACTGTTTTTT
cdr3_aa: CASTYGTADEKLFF
clone_size: NA
v_call: TRBV5-1
j_call: TRBJ1-4
d_call: TRBD1

cdr3_nt: TGTGCCAGCAGTTTGTCACAGAACAATGAGCAGTTCTTC
cdr3_aa: CASSLSQNNEQFF
clone_size: NA
v_call: TRBV28
j_call: TRBJ2-1
d_call: NA

cdr3_nt: TGTGCCTTCTCCCCCTTACGGGGGTCCCCGGGGGGGGAGCTGTTTTTT
cdr3_aa: CAFSPLRGSPGGELFF
clone_size: once
v_call: TRBV30
j_call: TRBJ2-2
d_call: NA

cdr3_nt: TGTGCCAGCAGTCGGAGGGGAGCCGGGGAGCTGTTTTTT
cdr3_aa: CASSRRGAGELFF
clone_size: NA
v_call: TRBV2
j_call: TRBJ2-2
d_call: NA

cdr3_nt: TGTGCCTGGACAGGGGATAATGAAAAACTGTTTTTT
cdr3_aa: CAWTGDNEKLFF
clone_size: NA
v_call: TRBV30
j_call: TRBJ1-4
d_call: NA

cdr3_nt: TGTGCCAGCAGTGGGGGGGACAACCCAGATACGCAGTATTTT
cdr3_aa: CASSGGDNPDTQYF
clone_size: NA
v_call: TRBV28
j_call: TRBJ2-3
d_call: NA